These 22 T cell receptor beta chains share one sample of origin, sequenced in a study of blood T cell repertoires in COVID-19. Sequenced by immunoSEQ multiplex PCR; TCRdb stores in-frame clones only, minus some. Altogether tens of thousands of clones are present, about nine tenths being singletons, with the ten largest covering about 5.5%. Sequencing was performed on peripheral blood. These receptors were collected from a man in his 60s with COVID-19, enrolled during active disease.

Turning to this clone: An end of the junction differs from the germline gene, which may be a read error. The chain employs TRBV15 and TRBJ1-6; D might be TRBD1 (6 bases). In germline, CDR1 is LNHNV, CDR2 YYDKDF (reference sequence). This CDR3 region has 15 residues. Here the CDR3 reads CATSREHRESSPLHF. The CDR3 nucleotides read TGTGCCACCAGTAGAGAACACAGGGAGAGTTCACCCCTCCACTTT.

The chain carries TRBV7-9 and TRBJ1-2; D possibly corresponds to TRBD1 (5 bases). Trimming cost V 3 bases and J 3 bases, with 8 bases left between them. Germline V gene sequence: CDR1 SEHNR, CDR2 FQNEAQ (reference sequence). This CDR3 spans 13 amino acids. Here the CDR3 DNA reads TGTGCCAGCAGCTTGACAGTTGACTATGGCTACACCTTC. Its translation: CASSLTVDYGYTF.

In this sample, this clone turned up once. The chain carries TRBV6-1 and TRBJ2-5; D unresolved. V lost 3 bases and J 4 bases, leaving 9 bases between the germline ends. CDR3 length equals 13 residues. The germline CDR1 and CDR2 sequences are MNHNS and SASEGT. The CDR3: CASSDLTGETQYF. CDR3 sequence (DNA): TGTGCCAGCAGTGATCTGACTGGAGAGACCCAGTACTTC.

This clone has only a few counts. The V and J genes are TRBV11-3 and TRBJ1-3; no firm D call. The CDR3 sequence is 14 residues long. Trimming removed 7 bases from V and 1 base from J, with 11 bases in between. Germline lookup yields CDR1 SGHNT and CDR2 YENEEA. In nucleotides, the CDR3 is TGTGCCAGCATGTCCGAGGTTTCTGGAAACACCATATATTTT. Amino acid sequence: CASMSEVSGNTIYF.

The chain carries TRBV9 and TRBJ1-1; D gene ambiguous. Germline V CDR1 and CDR2: SGDLS, YYNGEE. This CDR3 comprises 13 residues. Trimming took 1 base from V and 6 from J, leaving 10 bases between them. CDR3 in DNA: TGTGCCAGCAGCGTAACCAGGCTGTCTGAAGCTTTCTTT. This codes for CASSVTRLSEAFF.

This clone was observed a few times. This rearrangement joins TRBV25-1 to TRBJ2-7; perhaps TRBD1 as D (5 bases). There are 15 residues in the CDR3. CDR1 and CDR2 (germline): MGHDK, SYGVNS. V was trimmed by 7 bases and J by 2 bases, leaving 18 bases between them. In nucleotides, the CDR3 is TGTGCCAGCACCCCCCAAGAGACAGTCACCTACGAGCAGTACTTC. Protein: CASTPQETVTYEQYF.

V gene TRBV9 combines with J gene TRBJ2-3; the D gene is possibly TRBD2 (6 bases). Trimming pared 2 bases from V and 0 bases from J, leaving 10 bases between. Per the germline V gene, CDR1 is SGDLS and CDR2 is YYNGEE. This CDR3 comprises 15 residues. The CDR3 here is CASSVKAGSTDTQYF. The CDR3 DNA reads as TGTGCCAGCAGCGTCAAAGCGGGTAGCACAGATACGCAGTATTTT.

The chain uses TRBV28 and TRBJ1-4; no clear D gene. The germline CDR1 and CDR2 sequences are MDHEN and SYDVKM. CDR3 length equals 13 residues. V shed 5 bases and J shed 8 bases, with 12 bases lying between them. In nucleotides, the CDR3 is TGTGCCAGCAGTGTCTCGAGCGAGGAAAAACTGTTTTTT. Encoded protein: CASSVSSEEKLFF.

The chain couples TRBV28 to TRBJ2-3; perhaps TRBD2 as D (6 bases). The CDR3 runs 13 residues. Germline V lookup: CDR1 MDHEN, CDR2 SYDVKM. V gave up 9 bases and J gave up 1 base, with 11 bases separating them. CDR3 in amino acids: CASVWEGTDTQYF. The CDR3 DNA sequence: TGTGCCAGTGTTTGGGAGGGCACAGATACGCAGTATTTT.

This chain links TRBV5-4 with TRBJ2-3; 7 bases are a match to TRBD1. The length of the CDR3 is 15 residues. The V segment lost 1 base and the J segment 6 bases; nucleotides outside the gene matches: 8. CDR1 is SGHNT and CDR2 is YYREEE in the germline V gene (reference sequence). In DNA form, the CDR3 reads TGTGCCAGCAGCTTGATGAGACAGGGATCCGATACGCAGTATTTT. This translates into CASSLMRQGSDTQYF.

The chain uses TRBV10-2 and TRBJ1-1; D might be TRBD1 (5 bases). The CDR3 has 14 residues. CDR1 is WSHSY, CDR2 SAAADI, per germline. Trimming removed 6 bases at V and 8 bases at J, with 19 bases between. Here the CDR3 reads CASSPSGGGREAFF. As DNA, the CDR3 is TGCGCCAGCAGCCCTAGTGGGGGAGGTCGGGAAGCTTTCTTT.

V usage is TRBV30 and J usage is TRBJ1-2; TRBD1 might be the D (5 bases). V dropped 2 bases and J dropped 2 bases, with 21 bases sitting between them. CDR3 length equals 17 residues. Germline CDR1 is GTSNPN and CDR2 is SVGIG (reference sequence). As DNA, the CDR3 is TGTGCCTGGAGTATACCGGATCCAGGGCGACGGAACTATGGCTACACCTTC. Amino acid sequence: CAWSIPDPGRRNYGYTF.

This clone was observed once. This chain uses TRBV7-2 with TRBJ2-7; D possibly corresponds to TRBD2 (6 bases). Germline V gives CDR1 SGHTA, CDR2 FQGNSA. This CDR3 is built from 14 residues. The V end was cut by 5 bases, the J end by 0 bases, with 11 bases between. Here the CDR3 DNA reads TGTGCCAGCAGCCGGACGGGACTCTCCTACGAGCAGTACTTC. Translating gives CASSRTGLSYEQYF. Full variable domain (remainder filled in from reference TRBV7-2 and TRBJ2-7): GAGVSQSPSNKVTEKGKDVELRCDPISGHTALYWYRQSLGQGLEFLIYFQGNSAPDKSGLPSDRFSAERTGGSVSTLTIQRTQQEDSAVYLCASSRTGLSYEQYFGPGTRLTVT.

The rearrangement links TRBV19 to TRBJ2-1; 10 positions agree with TRBD2. The CDR3 has 16 residues. After removal of 7 bases from V and 4 bases from J, the junction contained 10 bases not matched to a gene. From germline, CDR1 is LNHDA and CDR2 SQIVND (reference sequence). CDR3 nucleotides: TGTGCCAGTACCGACCTAGGACTAGCGGATTACAATGAGCAGTTCTTC. Protein sequence: CASTDLGLADYNEQFF.

The rearrangement joins TRBV6-5 to TRBJ1-2; weak D call: TRBD1 (6 bases). Trimming shortened V by 6 bases and J by 8 bases, and 16 bases separated the two germline ends. Germline loops: CDR1 MNHEY, CDR2 SVGAGI. The CDR3 is 13 amino acids. This CDR3 reads CASRPNRDGGYTF. The DNA of the CDR3 is TGTGCCAGCAGGCCTAACAGGGATGGGGGCTACACCTTC.

The sample holds one count of this clone. The V gene is TRBV9, the J gene TRBJ2-7; D may be TRBD2 (6 bases). This CDR3 is 15 amino acids long. Between the trimmed V and J ends, which lost 4 bases and 2 bases, there was a span of 16 bases. Germline V gives CDR1 SGDLS, CDR2 YYNGEE. CDR3: CASSPTFGGAYEQYF. CDR3 nucleotides: TGTGCCAGCAGCCCAACCTTTGGCGGGGCCTACGAGCAGTACTTC.

This clone has a count of ten or more. V gene TRBV4-1 combines with J gene TRBJ2-3, with 9 positions matching TRBD1. After removal of 1 base from V and 5 bases from J, the junction contained 13 bases not matched to a gene. CDR3 length equals 18 residues. Looked up from germline, CDR1 is MGHRA and CDR2 is YSYEKL. The CDR3 loop is CASSQGDSTGGGGDTQYF. CDR3 DNA sequence: TGCGCCAGCAGCCAAGGGGACTCCACAGGGGGCGGCGGAGATACGCAGTATTTT.

The rearrangement uses TRBV28 and TRBJ1-1; D remains ambiguous. V shed 2 bases and J shed 1 base, with 8 bases lying between them. The CDR3 is 14 amino acids. Germline V gives CDR1 MDHEN, CDR2 SYDVKM. CDR3 in amino acids: CASSLDPENTEAFF. The CDR3 DNA reads TGTGCCAGCAGTTTAGATCCAGAGAACACTGAAGCTTTCTTT.

The genes are TRBV5-6 and TRBJ2-2; 7 nucleotides match TRBD2. The CDR3 loop spans 16 amino acids. V dropped 4 bases and J dropped 3; count of bases not matched to a gene: 9. Germline CDR1 is SGHDT and CDR2 is YYEEEE. The CDR3 reads CASSHFLADYTGELFF. Here the CDR3 DNA reads TGTGCCAGCAGCCACTTCCTAGCGGATTACACCGGGGAGCTGTTTTTT. Complete variable domain (other parts from reference TRBV5-6 and TRBJ2-2): DAGVTQSPTHLIKTRGQQVTLRCSPKSGHDTVSWYQQALGQGPQFIFQYYEEEERQRGNFPDRFSGHQFPNYSSELNVNALLLGDSALYLCASSHFLADYTGELFFGEGSRLTVL.

Worth noting for this clone: One end of the junction varies from germline; a read error may be responsible. This specimen includes other DNA sequences encoding the same CDR3. This sequence joins TRBV6-5 and TRBJ1-6; 8 bases line up with TRBD1. The CDR3 length is 14 residues. CDR1 MNHEY and CDR2 SVGAGI come from the germline V gene. CDR3 sequence (DNA): TGTGCTAGCAGACTGGGACAGGATTCCTCACCCCTCCACTTT. As protein: CASRLGQDSSPLHF.

V gene TRBV4-1 combines with J gene TRBJ2-2; 12 nucleotides match TRBD2. Looked up from germline, CDR1 is MGHRA and CDR2 is YSYEKL. V shed 1 base, J shed 5 bases, and the junction held 5 bases outside the gene matches. CDR3 length: 17 residues. The CDR3 sequence: CASSQALAGGRTGELFF. The DNA of the CDR3 is TGCGCCAGCAGCCAAGCGCTAGCGGGAGGGAGGACCGGGGAGCTGTTTTTT.

The chain links TRBV7-2 to TRBJ1-1, with D unresolved. This CDR3 is 14 amino acids long. The ends were cut back, 3 bases at V and 1 base at J, with 9 bases in the middle. Germline V CDR1 and CDR2: SGHTA, FQGNSA. This CDR3 is CASSLRAGNTEAFF. The CDR3 DNA is TGTGCCAGCAGCTTGAGGGCCGGGAACACTGAAGCTTTCTTT.